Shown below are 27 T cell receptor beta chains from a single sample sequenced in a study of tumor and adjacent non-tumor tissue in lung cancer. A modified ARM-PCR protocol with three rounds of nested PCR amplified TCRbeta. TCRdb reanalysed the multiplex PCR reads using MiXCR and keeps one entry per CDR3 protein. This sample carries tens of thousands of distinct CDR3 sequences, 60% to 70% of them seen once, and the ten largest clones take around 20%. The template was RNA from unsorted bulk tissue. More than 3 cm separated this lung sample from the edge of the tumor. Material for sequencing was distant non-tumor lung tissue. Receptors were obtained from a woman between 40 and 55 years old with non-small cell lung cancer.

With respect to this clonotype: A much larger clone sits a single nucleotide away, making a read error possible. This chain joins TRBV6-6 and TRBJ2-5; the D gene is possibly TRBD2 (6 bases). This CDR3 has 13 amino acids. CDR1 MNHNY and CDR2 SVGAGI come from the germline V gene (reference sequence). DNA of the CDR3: TGTGGCAGCAAAAGGGACTTTCAAGAGACCCAGTACTTC. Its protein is CGSKRDFQETQYF.

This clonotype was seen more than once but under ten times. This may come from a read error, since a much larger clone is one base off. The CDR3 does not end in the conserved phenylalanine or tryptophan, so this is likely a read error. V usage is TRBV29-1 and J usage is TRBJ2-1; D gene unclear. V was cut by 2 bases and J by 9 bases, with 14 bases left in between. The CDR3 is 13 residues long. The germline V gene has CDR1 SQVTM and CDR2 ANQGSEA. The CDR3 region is CSVENSGFGEQFL. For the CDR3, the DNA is TGCAGCGTTGAAAACTCCGGATTTGGTGAGCAGTTCTTA.

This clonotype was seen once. The CDR3 bases are TGTGCCAGCAGGGAACTAGCGGGGGGCGAAGAGACCCAGTACTTC. Translated: CASRELAGGEETQYF. J is TRBJ2-5 and V is TRBV2; 12 positions agree with TRBD2. Germline trimming cut 6 bases from V and 3 bases from J; bases unmatched to any gene: 5. In germline, CDR1 is SNHLY, CDR2 FYNNEI. CDR3 size: 15 residues.

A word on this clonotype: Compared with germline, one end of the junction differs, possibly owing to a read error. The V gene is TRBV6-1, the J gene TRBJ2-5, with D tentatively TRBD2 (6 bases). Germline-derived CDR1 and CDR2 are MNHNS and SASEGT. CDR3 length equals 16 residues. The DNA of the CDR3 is TGTACCAGCAGTGAAAGATCGGGCAGGGCCAGGGAGGCCCAGTACTTC. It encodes CTSSERSGRAREAQYF.

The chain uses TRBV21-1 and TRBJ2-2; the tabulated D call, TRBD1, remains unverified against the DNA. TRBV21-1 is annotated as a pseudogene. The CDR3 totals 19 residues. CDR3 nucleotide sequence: TGTGCCAGCAGCGAATGGGGGTCCCGAACGAGCTTCCAGGCCGGGGAGCTGTTTTTT. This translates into CASSEWGSRTSFQAGELFF.

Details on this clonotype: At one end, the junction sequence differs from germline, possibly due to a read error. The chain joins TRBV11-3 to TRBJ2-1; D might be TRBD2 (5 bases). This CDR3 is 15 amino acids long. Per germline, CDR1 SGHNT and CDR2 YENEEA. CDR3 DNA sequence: TGTGCCAGCAGCTCCCGCCCCGGGGAGTACATTGAGCACTTATTC. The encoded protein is CASSSRPGEYIEHLF.

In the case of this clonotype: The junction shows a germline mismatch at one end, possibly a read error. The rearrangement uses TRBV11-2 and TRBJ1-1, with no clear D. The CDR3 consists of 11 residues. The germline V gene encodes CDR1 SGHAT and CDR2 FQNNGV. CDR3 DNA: TGTACCAGCAGCATATTCTCTGAAGCTTCCTTT. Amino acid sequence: CTSSIFSEASF.

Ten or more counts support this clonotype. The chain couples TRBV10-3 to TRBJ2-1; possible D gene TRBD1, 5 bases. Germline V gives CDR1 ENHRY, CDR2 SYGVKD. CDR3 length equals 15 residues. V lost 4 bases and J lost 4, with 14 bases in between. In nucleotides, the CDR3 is TGTGCCATCAGTGTGGGGCAGGGTGGTTACAATGAGCAGTTCTTC. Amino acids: CAISVGQGGYNEQFF.

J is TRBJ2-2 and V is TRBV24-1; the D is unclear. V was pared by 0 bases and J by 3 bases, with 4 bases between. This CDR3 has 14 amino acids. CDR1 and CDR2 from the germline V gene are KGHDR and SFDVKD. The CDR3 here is CATSDLRDTGELFF. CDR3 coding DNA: TGTGCCACCAGTGATTTGCGGGACACCGGGGAGCTGTTTTTT.

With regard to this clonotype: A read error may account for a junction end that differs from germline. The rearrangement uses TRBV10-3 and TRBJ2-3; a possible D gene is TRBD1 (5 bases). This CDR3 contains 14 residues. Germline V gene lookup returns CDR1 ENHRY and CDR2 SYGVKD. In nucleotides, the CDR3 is TGTGCCATTTTGGACAACAAAGGCACGGATACGCAGTATTTT. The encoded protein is CAILDNKGTDTQYF.

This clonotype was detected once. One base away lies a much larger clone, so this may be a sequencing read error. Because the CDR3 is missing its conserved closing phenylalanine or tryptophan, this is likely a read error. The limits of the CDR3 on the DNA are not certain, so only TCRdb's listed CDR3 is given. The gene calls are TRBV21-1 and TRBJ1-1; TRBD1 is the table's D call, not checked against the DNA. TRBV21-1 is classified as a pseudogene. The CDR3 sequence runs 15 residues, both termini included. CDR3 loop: CASSKLPGGGREAFC.

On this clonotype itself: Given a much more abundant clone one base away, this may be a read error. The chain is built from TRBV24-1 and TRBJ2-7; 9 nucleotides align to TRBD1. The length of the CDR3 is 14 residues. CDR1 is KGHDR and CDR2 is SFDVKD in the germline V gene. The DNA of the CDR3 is TGTTCCACCAGTGAGGGACAGGGATCCTACGAGCAGTACTTC. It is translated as CSTSEGQGSYEQYF.

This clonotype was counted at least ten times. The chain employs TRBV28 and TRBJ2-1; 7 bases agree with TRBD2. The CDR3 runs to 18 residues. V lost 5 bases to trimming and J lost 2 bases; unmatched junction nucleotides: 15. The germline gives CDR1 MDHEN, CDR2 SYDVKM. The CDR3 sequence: CASSPSFGSGDTYNEQFF. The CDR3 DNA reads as TGTGCCAGCAGTCCGTCCTTTGGAAGCGGGGATACCTACAATGAGCAGTTCTTC.

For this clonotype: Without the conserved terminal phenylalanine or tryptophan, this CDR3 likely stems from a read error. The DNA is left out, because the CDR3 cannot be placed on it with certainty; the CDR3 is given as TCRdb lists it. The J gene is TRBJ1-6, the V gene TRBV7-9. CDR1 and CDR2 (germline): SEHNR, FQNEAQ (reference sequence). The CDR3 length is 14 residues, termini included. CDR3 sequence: CASRSDGRNSPLDL.

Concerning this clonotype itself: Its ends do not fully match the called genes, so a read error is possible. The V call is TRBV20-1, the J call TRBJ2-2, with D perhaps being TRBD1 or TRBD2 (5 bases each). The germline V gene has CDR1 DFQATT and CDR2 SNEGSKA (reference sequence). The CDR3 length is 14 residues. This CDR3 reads CSVRDRGNTGELFF. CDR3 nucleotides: TGCAGTGTTAGAGATAGGGGTAACACCGGGGAACTGTTTTTT.

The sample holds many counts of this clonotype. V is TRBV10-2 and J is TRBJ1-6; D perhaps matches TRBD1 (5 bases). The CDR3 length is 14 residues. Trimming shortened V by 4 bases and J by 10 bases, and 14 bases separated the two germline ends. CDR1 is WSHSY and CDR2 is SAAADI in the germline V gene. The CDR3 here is CASSGGPGKSPLHF. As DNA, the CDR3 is TGCGCCAGCAGTGGGGGCCCGGGGAAATCACCCCTCCACTTT.

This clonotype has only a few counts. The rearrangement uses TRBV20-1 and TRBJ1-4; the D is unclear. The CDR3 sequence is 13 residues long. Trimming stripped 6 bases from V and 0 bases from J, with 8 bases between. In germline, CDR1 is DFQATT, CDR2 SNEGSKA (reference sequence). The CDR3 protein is CSAVIPTNEKLFF. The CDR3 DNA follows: TGCAGTGCAGTAATTCCAACTAATGAAAAACTGTTTTTT.

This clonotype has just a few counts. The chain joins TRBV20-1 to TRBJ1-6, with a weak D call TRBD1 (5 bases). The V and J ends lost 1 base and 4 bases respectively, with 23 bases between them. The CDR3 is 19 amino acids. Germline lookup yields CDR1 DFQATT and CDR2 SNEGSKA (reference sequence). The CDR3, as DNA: TGCAGTGCTAGAGGCTCGGGAAAAAACCCCGGGGGGTATAATTCACCCCTCCACTTT. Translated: CSARGSGKNPGGYNSPLHF.

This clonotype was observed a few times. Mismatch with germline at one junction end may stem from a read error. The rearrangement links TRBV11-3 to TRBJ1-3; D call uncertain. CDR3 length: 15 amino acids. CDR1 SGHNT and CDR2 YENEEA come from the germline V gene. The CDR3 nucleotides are TGTGCCAGCAGCCCTGACACGGGAACTGGAAACACCATATGTTTT. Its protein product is CASSPDTGTGNTICF.

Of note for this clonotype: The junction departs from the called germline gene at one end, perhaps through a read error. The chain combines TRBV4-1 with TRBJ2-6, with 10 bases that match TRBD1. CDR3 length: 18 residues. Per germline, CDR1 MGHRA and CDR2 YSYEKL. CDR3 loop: CASSSQPGQGPGTNVLTF. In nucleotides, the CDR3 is TGCGCCAGCAGTTCCCAACCGGGACAGGGGCCTGGGACCAACGTCCTGACTTTC.

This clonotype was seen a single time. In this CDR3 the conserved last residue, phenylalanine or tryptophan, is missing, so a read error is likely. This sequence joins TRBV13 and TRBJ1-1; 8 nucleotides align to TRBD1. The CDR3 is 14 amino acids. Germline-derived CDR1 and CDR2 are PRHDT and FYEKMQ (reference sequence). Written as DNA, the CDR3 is TGTGCCAGCAGCGACAGGGACAGGTACACTGTAGCTTTCTCT. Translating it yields CASSDRDRYTVAFS.

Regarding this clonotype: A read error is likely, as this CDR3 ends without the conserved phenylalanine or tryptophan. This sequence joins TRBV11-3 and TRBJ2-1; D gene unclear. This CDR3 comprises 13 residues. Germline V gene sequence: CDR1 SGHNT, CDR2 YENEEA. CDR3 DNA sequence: TGTGCCAACAGCTTAGGAATTTACAATGAGCAGTTCCTC. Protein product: CANSLGIYNEQFL.

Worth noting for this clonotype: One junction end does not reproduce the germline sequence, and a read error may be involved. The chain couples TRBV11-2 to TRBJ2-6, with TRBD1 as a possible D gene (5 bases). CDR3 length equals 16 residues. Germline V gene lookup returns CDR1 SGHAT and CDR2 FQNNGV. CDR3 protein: CASSWSDLTGANVLTF. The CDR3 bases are TGTGCCAGCAGCTGGTCGGACCTCACTGGGGCCAACGTCCTCACTTTC.

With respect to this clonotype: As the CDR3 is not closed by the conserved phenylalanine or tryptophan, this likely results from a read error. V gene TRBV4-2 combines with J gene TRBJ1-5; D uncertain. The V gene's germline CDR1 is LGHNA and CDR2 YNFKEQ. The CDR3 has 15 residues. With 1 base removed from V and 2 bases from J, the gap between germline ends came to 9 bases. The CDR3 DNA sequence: TGTGCCAGCAGCCAAGTTAAGCAGGGCAATCAGCCCCAGCATTTA. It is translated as CASSQVKQGNQPQHL.

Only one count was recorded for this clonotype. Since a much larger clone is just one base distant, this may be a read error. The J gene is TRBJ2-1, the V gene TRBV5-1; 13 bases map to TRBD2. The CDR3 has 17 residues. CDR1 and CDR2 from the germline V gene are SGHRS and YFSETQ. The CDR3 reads CASSLAPGLAGYIEQFF. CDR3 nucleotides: TGCGCCAGCAGCTTGGCGCCGGGACTAGCGGGGTACATTGAGCAGTTCTTC.

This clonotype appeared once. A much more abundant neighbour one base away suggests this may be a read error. CDR3 in amino acids: CASSRGGEPFF. The CDR3 nucleotides read TGTGCCAGCAGTAGGGGTGGTGAACCTTTCTTT. This chain joins TRBV12-3 or TRBV12-4 and TRBJ1-1, with TRBD1 as a possible D gene (5 bases). This CDR3 has 11 amino acids.

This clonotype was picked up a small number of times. CDR3 protein: CASSLTSGDTQYF. DNA for the CDR3: TGTGCCAGCAGCTTAACGTCTGGAGATACGCAGTATTTT. V gene TRBV7-3 combines with J gene TRBJ2-3; no definite D call. The CDR3 has 13 residues. With 0 bases removed from V and 5 bases from J, the gap between germline ends came to 6 bases. CDR1 is SGHTA and CDR2 is FQGTGA in the germline V gene.